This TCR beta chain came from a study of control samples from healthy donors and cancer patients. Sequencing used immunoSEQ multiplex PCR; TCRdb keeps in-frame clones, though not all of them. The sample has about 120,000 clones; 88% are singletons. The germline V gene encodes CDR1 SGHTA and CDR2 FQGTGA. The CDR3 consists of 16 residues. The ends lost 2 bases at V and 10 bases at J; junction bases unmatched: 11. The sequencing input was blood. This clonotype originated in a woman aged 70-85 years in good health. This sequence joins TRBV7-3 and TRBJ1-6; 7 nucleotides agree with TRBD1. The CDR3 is CASSLRGQSPPSPLHF. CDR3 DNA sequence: TGTGCCAGCAGCTTACGGGGACAGTCTCCCCCGTCACCCCTCCACTTT.